This TCR beta chain was sequenced for a study of blood T cells in healthy people across ages. Overall study context: About one barcoded beta molecule per two T cells came from capture by template switching.

This clonotype was detected a few times. The target antigen is unknown. Through a sample-barcoded 5' primer and a J-beta primer mix, a second PCR was run for about 6 to 11 cycles. Each CDR3 protein is one row after TCRdb ran MiXCR on the 5' RACE reads. This sample has 650,000 to 950,000 distinct CDR3 sequences, with roughly 44% found just once. Study-level points and caveats: Age advanced and TCR beta diversity per million T cells fell, roughly linearly. Expanded clonotype shifts may have been confounded, as the donors had an unknown CMV status. Whereas aged donors had fewer naive CD4+ cells, long-lived donors had more of them and higher diversity.

The TCR originated in a man in his fifties or sixties in good health. Sequences were obtained from blood.

The CDR3 nucleotides are TGTGCCAGCATCCCCCAATCAAATTTGAACACTGAAGCTTTCTTT. This encodes CASIPQSNLNTEAFF. The genes are TRBV6-5 and TRBJ1-1; D is uncertain. V was pared by 7 bases and J by 0 bases, with 15 bases between. CDR1 and CDR2 from the germline V gene are MNHEY and SVGAGI. The CDR3 is 15 amino acids.